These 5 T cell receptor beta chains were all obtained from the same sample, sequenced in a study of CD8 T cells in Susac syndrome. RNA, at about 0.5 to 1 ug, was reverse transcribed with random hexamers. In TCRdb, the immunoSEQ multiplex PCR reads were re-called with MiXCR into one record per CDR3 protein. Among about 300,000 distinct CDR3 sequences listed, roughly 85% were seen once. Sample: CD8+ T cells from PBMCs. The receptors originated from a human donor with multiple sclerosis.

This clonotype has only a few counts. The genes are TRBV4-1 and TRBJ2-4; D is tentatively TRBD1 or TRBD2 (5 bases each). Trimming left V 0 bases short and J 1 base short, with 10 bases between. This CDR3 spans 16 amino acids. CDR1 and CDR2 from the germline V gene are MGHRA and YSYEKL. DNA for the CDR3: TGCGCCAGCAGCCAAGAATGGGGGAGTGCCAAAAACATTCAGTACTTC. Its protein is CASSQEWGSAKNIQYF.

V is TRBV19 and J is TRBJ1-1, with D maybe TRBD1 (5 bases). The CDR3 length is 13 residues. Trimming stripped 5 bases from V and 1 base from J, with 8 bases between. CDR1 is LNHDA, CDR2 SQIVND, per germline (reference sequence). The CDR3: CASSWGTNTEAFF. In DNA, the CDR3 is TGTGCCAGTAGTTGGGGGACGAACACTGAAGCTTTCTTT.

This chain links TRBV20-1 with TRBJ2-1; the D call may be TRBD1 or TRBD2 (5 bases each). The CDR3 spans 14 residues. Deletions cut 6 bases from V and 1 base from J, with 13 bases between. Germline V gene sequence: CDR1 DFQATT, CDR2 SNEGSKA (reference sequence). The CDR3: CSAGDGSSYNEQFF. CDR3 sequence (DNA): TGCAGTGCGGGGGACGGATCGTCCTACAATGAGCAGTTCTTC.

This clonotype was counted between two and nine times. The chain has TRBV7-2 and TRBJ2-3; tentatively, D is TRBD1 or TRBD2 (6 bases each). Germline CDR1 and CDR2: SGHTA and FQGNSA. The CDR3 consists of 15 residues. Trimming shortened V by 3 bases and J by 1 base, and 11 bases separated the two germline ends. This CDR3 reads CASSFFGGGTDTQYF. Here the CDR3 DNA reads TGTGCCAGCAGCTTTTTCGGGGGCGGCACAGATACGCAGTATTTT.

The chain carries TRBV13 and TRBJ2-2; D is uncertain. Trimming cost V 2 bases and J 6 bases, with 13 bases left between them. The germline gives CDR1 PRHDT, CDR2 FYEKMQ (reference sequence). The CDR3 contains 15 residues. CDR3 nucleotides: TGTGCCAGCAGCTTAATACAGTCCTACGCCGGGGAGCTGTTTTTT. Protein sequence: CASSLIQSYAGELFF.